Listed below are T cell receptor beta chains from one sample, sequenced in a study of sequential checkpoint blockade in melanoma. This table comes from immunoSEQ multiplex PCR, and its TCRdb copy is limited to in-frame clones, with some not included. This sample has over 4,000 clones; approximately 35% occur once, and the top ten carry over 8.5%. Sequenced material: tumor tissue (inferred from file names), taken from a patient given nivolumab and ipilimumab in sequence. These receptors came from a human donor with melanoma. Each CDR3 is given with its conserved first and last residue.

j_call,v_call,cdr3_aa
TRBJ2-3,TRBV6-8,CASSYSPSGALIKSTDTQYF
TRBJ1-1,TRBV28,CASSPRYFRGLVSTEAFF
TRBJ1-1,TRBV9,CASSPGSTNTEAFF
TRBJ1-5,TRBV28,CASSIQGLGQPQHF
TRBJ1-3,TRBV6-8,CASSARTGAGNTIYF
TRBJ1-6,TRBV28,CASSFRGEWSPLHF
TRBJ2-1,TRBV7-7,CASSLGGLAGYSYNEQFF
TRBJ2-7,TRBV5-1,CASSLQDGPREQYF
TRBJ1-2,TRBV11-3,CASSSLGRDFYGYTF
TRBJ1-5,TRBV6-4,CASSYSMGSQPQHF
TRBJ2-7,TRBV30,CAWSPGGGQEVF
TRBJ2-7,TRBV5-1,CASSLVSPGQGSFRGSYEQYF
TRBJ2-1,TRBV14,CASSRGSFGYNEQFF
TRBJ1-6,TRBV1,CASSQGTGTDTDNSPLHF
TRBJ1-1,TRBV11-3,CASSLGLLNTEAFF
TRBJ1-1,TRBV19,CASSSIIENTEAFF
TRBJ2-7,TRBV28,CASRRPTGYEQYF
TRBJ2-5,TRBV28,CASSLILPRKPPEETQYF
TRBJ2-3,TRBV28,CASSFQLAGISTDTQYF
TRBJ1-6,TRBV14,CASSQFGLIKPPNNSPLHF
TRBJ2-7,TRBV18,CASSPGGSSYEQYF
TRBJ2-7,TRBV23-1,CASSRHRAPSQSYEQYF
TRBJ1-4,TRBV10-3,CAISESYEGGELFF
TRBJ1-6,TRBV1,CASSQDRGTYNSPLHF
TRBJ1-1,TRBV6-8,CASSSGSKSLEAFF
TRBJ2-2,TRBV6-8,CASSDFDRIFGWGELFF
TRBJ2-2,TRBV29-1,CSVVTGATGELFF
TRBJ2-1,TRBV28,CASSLSAGVSLSSYNEQFF
TRBJ2-2,TRBV7-5,CASSFGTGGSGELFF
TRBJ1-3,TRBV30,CAWSSSGNTIYF
TRBJ2-7,TRBV19,CARPRQAYEQYF
TRBJ2-4,TRBV6-8,CASSRDRGRENIQYF
TRBJ1-1,TRBV5-1,CASSQEPAMNTEAFF
TRBJ1-2,TRBV6-8,CASSYSILYGYTF
TRBJ2-1,TRBV28,CASSYVTGGDEQFF
TRBJ2-7,TRBV9,CASSVNGDSDEQYF
TRBJ2-3,TRBV19,CASSINVRLAGYTDTQYF
TRBJ2-7,TRBV28,CASSPSLYEQYF
TRBJ2-2,TRBV5-1,CASSRDSNYAGELFF
TRBJ1-1,TRBV2,CARTTGDTEAFF
TRBJ2-2,TRBV6-8,CATLTGTGELFF
TRBJ1-1,TRBV19,CASSKGHLNTEAFF
TRBJ1-4,TRBV19,CASSFGPGTTNEKLFF
TRBJ2-1,TRBV11-3,CASSLFAAAGGGNEQFF
TRBJ2-3,TRBV7-6,CASSEGVRGGLDTQYF
TRBJ2-3,TRBV6-8,CASSYAGLAGGTDTQYF
TRBJ1-4,TRBV5-1,CASSLAGLTNEKLFF
TRBJ1-2,TRBV9,CASSTGPRRDGYTF
TRBJ2-5,TRBV19,CASSITGRRETQYF
TRBJ2-2,TRBV11-3,CASSPPGLTNTGELFF
TRBJ1-6,TRBV30,CAWMQDSYNSPLHF
TRBJ2-1,TRBV11-3,CASSFLAGYRNEQFF
TRBJ1-3,TRBV6-8,CASRPTPGNTIYF